Following are 27 T cell receptor beta chains from one sample sequenced in a study of blood T cell repertoires in COVID-19. The method was immunoSEQ multiplex PCR; TCRdb's version includes in-frame clones alone and lacks a portion of them. The table has under 200,000 clones, around 90% seen once. Sequencing input: peripheral blood. The source of these receptors is a man aged 55-75 years with acute or convalescent COVID-19.

This rearrangement joins TRBV12-3 or TRBV12-4 to TRBJ1-1; 8 bases fit TRBD1. This CDR3 spans 11 amino acids. V lost 6 bases, J lost 9 bases, and 3 bases stayed unmatched. The CDR3 protein is CASRGQGKAFF. The CDR3 DNA reads as TGTGCCAGCAGAGGACAGGGAAAAGCTTTCTTT.

This clone was observed a handful of times. The CDR3 reads CASSFPTGNYGYTF. CDR3 sequence (DNA): TGTGCCAGCAGCTTCCCTACAGGAAACTATGGCTACACCTTC. This chain links TRBV7-9 with TRBJ1-2; a possible D gene is TRBD1 (5 bases). Germline V gene lookup returns CDR1 SEHNR and CDR2 FQNEAQ (reference sequence). This CDR3 contains 14 residues. Trimming pared 3 bases from V and 2 bases from J, leaving 10 bases between.

The V gene is TRBV30, the J gene TRBJ2-4, with no clear D. There are 11 residues in the CDR3. The ends were cut back, 8 bases at V and 0 bases at J, with 5 bases in the middle. The germline CDR1 and CDR2 sequences are GTSNPN and SVGIG (reference sequence). The CDR3 region has the DNA TGTGCCGCTATAGCCAAAAACATTCAGTACTTC. This translates into CAAIAKNIQYF.

This clone has just one count. The J gene is TRBJ2-1, the V gene TRBV19; D is ambiguous. Trimming stripped 3 bases from V and 4 bases from J, with 7 bases between. The CDR3 contains 13 residues. Germline lookup yields CDR1 LNHDA and CDR2 SQIVND (reference sequence). DNA of the CDR3: TGTGCCAGTAGTATTTCCGGGTACAATGAGCAGTTCTTC. It codes for CASSISGYNEQFF.

The V call is TRBV13, the J call TRBJ2-7, with D perhaps TRBD2 (6 bases). V was pared by 4 bases and J by 2 bases, with 9 bases between. From germline, CDR1 is PRHDT and CDR2 FYEKMQ (reference sequence). The CDR3 is 13 amino acids. CDR3 sequence: CASSSGGTYEQYF. CDR3 DNA sequence: TGTGCCAGCAGCTCCGGCGGGACCTACGAGCAGTACTTC.

This clone was recorded only once. V gene TRBV6-5 combines with J gene TRBJ1-2; TRBD1 agrees at 7 bases. The CDR3 is 13 residues long. Germline V lookup: CDR1 MNHEY, CDR2 SVGAGI. After removal of 6 bases from V and 8 bases from J, the junction contained 9 bases not matched to a gene. The CDR3 spells CASSRDSPFGYTF. As DNA, the CDR3 is TGTGCCAGCAGCCGGGACAGCCCTTTCGGCTACACCTTC.

The chain links TRBV11-3 to TRBJ2-5, with 8 bases fitting TRBD1. V was pared by 4 bases and J by 3 bases, with 4 bases of the junction left unmatched. The CDR3 covers 14 residues. In germline, CDR1 is SGHNT, CDR2 YENEEA. The CDR3 is CASSSDRAKETQYF. The DNA for the CDR3 is TGTGCCAGCAGCTCGGACAGGGCGAAAGAGACCCAGTACTTC.

The chain couples TRBV6-2 or TRBV6-3 to TRBJ2-7, with TRBD1 identical over 8 bases. CDR3 size: 15 residues. V lost 2 bases to trimming and J lost 4 bases; unmatched junction nucleotides: 7. CDR1 MNHEY and CDR2 SVGEGT come from the germline V gene. In DNA, the CDR3 is TGTGCCAGCAGTTACCCCGGACAGGGTTATTACGAGCAGTACGTC. Its translation: CASSYPGQGYYEQYV.

The rearrangement links TRBV27 to TRBJ1-1; no firm D call. V was cut by 3 bases and J by 0 bases, with 14 bases left in between. The CDR3 has 16 residues. Looked up from germline, CDR1 is MNHEY and CDR2 is SMNVEV (reference sequence). The CDR3 nucleotides are TGTGCCAGCAGTTTCCGGGTCTCCTACATGAACACTGAAGCTTTCTTT. This sequence encodes CASSFRVSYMNTEAFF.

As DNA, the CDR3 is TGTGCCAGCAGCTTAGTAAGGGGAGGCTACACCTTC. Protein sequence: CASSLVRGGYTF. V gene TRBV11-1 combines with J gene TRBJ1-2, with D maybe TRBD1 (5 bases). The V end was cut by 1 base, the J end by 8 bases, with 8 bases between. The length of the CDR3 is 12 residues. In germline, CDR1 is SGHAT, CDR2 FQDESV (reference sequence).

V usage is TRBV25-1 and J usage is TRBJ1-2; D is undetermined. This CDR3 is 16 amino acids long. Germline lookup yields CDR1 MGHDK and CDR2 SYGVNS. The germline V and J ends were trimmed by 3 bases and 0 bases, with 14 bases remaining between them. CDR3 sequence: CASSDRGIRANYGYTF. The CDR3 coding sequence is TGTGCCAGCAGTGATCGCGGGATTAGGGCTAACTATGGCTACACCTTC.

The genes are TRBV24-1 and TRBJ1-1; 10 bases fit TRBD1. The germline V gene encodes CDR1 KGHDR and CDR2 SFDVKD. V lost 9 bases and J lost 2; bases outside the gene matches: 2. This CDR3 contains 13 residues. The CDR3 DNA reads TGTGCCACCCGACAGGGGGCAAACACTGAAGCTTTCTTT. Protein sequence: CATRQGANTEAFF.

This clone was counted once. This chain links TRBV6-6 with TRBJ1-1, with 8 bases lining up with TRBD1. Germline values: CDR1 MNHNY, CDR2 SVGAGI (reference sequence). There are 15 residues in the CDR3. J lost 5 bases, V lost 6 bases, and 11 bases had no gene match. The chain's CDR3 is CASSSKDRDGTEAFF. The CDR3 coding sequence is TGTGCCAGCAGCTCAAAGGACAGGGACGGAACTGAAGCTTTCTTT.

V usage is TRBV7-7 and J usage is TRBJ2-1, with 7 bases lining up with TRBD2. The trim removed 1 base at V and 7 bases at J, leaving 7 bases unmatched. Germline V gene lookup returns CDR1 SSHAT and CDR2 FNYEAQ (reference sequence). This CDR3 spans 15 amino acids. CDR3 in DNA: TGTGCCAGCAGCTTAGGGCTAGCGGAGATAAATGAGCAGTTCTTC. Its protein product is CASSLGLAEINEQFF.

The count of this clone is one. The V call is TRBV4-3, the J call TRBJ2-5; 11 bases map to TRBD1. CDR3 size: 15 residues. CDR1 and CDR2 from the germline V gene are LGHNA and YSLEER. Unmatched junction bases numbered 7, after V lost 5 bases and J lost 5 bases. CDR3 sequence (DNA): TGCGCCAGCAGCGGAAGGACAGGGGGCGGTGAGACCCAGTACTTC. This encodes CASSGRTGGGETQYF.

The chain combines TRBV5-1 with TRBJ1-5; D not resolved. Trimming took off 1 base at V and 5 bases at J, with 7 bases between the two ends. The germline CDR1 and CDR2 sequences are SGHRS and YFSETQ. There are 13 residues in the CDR3. The CDR3 spells CASSLKSDQPQHF. The CDR3 nucleotides read TGCGCCAGCAGCTTGAAGTCGGATCAGCCCCAGCATTTT.

The CDR3 bases are TGTGCCAGCAGCTTAGAGGGGTCAAGGGGGTCCGAGACCCAGTACTTC. This translates into CASSLEGSRGSETQYF. The chain joins TRBV11-3 to TRBJ2-5, with D possibly matching TRBD1 (6 bases). Trimming pared 0 bases from V and 5 bases from J, leaving 16 bases between. The CDR3 contains 16 residues. Germline CDR1 reads SGHNT; CDR2 reads YENEEA.

The rearrangement uses TRBV5-1 and TRBJ2-2; maybe TRBD1 (6 bases). Germline CDR1 reads SGHRS; CDR2 reads YFSETQ. V lost 4 bases and J lost 6, with 13 bases in between. The CDR3 sequence is 14 residues long. This CDR3 is CASSQDRFPGELFF. In DNA, the CDR3 is TGCGCCAGCAGCCAAGACAGGTTCCCCGGGGAGCTGTTTTTT.

The chain carries TRBV18 and TRBJ2-2; 8 nucleotides agree with TRBD2. V was pared by 6 bases and J by 1 base, with 7 bases of the junction left unmatched. This CDR3 spans 16 amino acids. Germline CDR1 and CDR2: KGHSH and LQKENI. CDR3 in DNA: TGTGCCAGCTCGTCGAGCAGCGGGGGGAACACCGGGGAGCTGTTTTTT. It encodes CASSSSSGGNTGELFF.

This clone came up a few times. The rearrangement links TRBV30 to TRBJ2-6, with 7 bases lining up with TRBD1. Germline lookup yields CDR1 GTSNPN and CDR2 SVGIG (reference sequence). This CDR3 comprises 16 residues. DNA for the CDR3: TGTGGCCTGGGGTCAGGGGGTAACTCTGGGGCCAACGTCCTGACTTTC. It is translated as CGLGSGGNSGANVLTF. The full variable domain, its missing parts supplied by reference TRBV30 and TRBJ2-6, is SQTIHQWPATLVQPVGSPLSLECTVEGTSNPNLYWYRQAAGRGLQLLFYSVGIGQISSEVPQNLSASRPQDRQFILSSKKLLLSDSGFYLCGLGSGGNSGANVLTFGAGSRLTVL.

This clone was observed a single time. The chain couples TRBV27 to TRBJ1-2; the D gene is possibly TRBD1 (5 bases). The length of the CDR3 is 14 residues. Germline CDR1 reads MNHEY; CDR2 reads SMNVEV (reference sequence). Trimming shortened V by 6 bases and J by 14 bases, and 25 bases separated the two germline ends. CDR3 bases: TGTGCCAGCAGCGTGGGACTCTTTCTGCCCTCTCTTACCTTC. It is translated as CASSVGLFLPSLTF.

The CDR3 DNA reads TGTGCCAGCAGCGTAGGGGCTAGCGGGGCCCCTTCCCAAAACATTCAGTACTTC. Translating it yields CASSVGASGAPSQNIQYF. The chain recombines TRBV9 with TRBJ2-4; TRBD2 agrees at 9 bases. CDR3 length equals 18 residues. V dropped 0 bases and J dropped 5; count of bases not matched to a gene: 12. Germline assignment: CDR1 SGDLS and CDR2 YYNGEE.

The chain uses TRBV3-1 (or the pseudogene TRBV3-2) and TRBJ2-2; 9 bases line up with TRBD1. Germline values: CDR1 LGHDT, CDR2 YNNKEL (reference sequence). The CDR3 covers 16 residues. V was clipped by 8 bases and J by 2 bases; unmatched bases: 9. The CDR3 coding sequence is TGTGCCAGCTGGCAGGGGACAGGGAGTAACACCGGGGAGCTGTTTTTT. This translates into CASWQGTGSNTGELFF.

This clone was recorded only once. The rearrangement joins TRBV5-1 to TRBJ2-7; a weak D match, TRBD1 (6 bases). In germline, CDR1 is SGHRS, CDR2 YFSETQ. V dropped 2 bases and J dropped 1 base, with 16 bases sitting between them. The CDR3 consists of 16 residues. The CDR3, as DNA: TGCGCCAGCAGCTTCCGGGACACTACTCCTTCCTACGAGCAGTACTTC. As protein: CASSFRDTTPSYEQYF. Full variable domain (outside the CDR3, taken from reference TRBV5-1 and TRBJ2-7): KAGVTQTPRYLIKTRGQQVTLSCSPISGHRSVSWYQQTPGQGLQFLFEYFSETQRNKGNFPGRFSGRQFSNSRSEMNVSTLELGDSALYLCASSFRDTTPSYEQYFGPGTRLTVT.

This chain uses TRBV30 with TRBJ2-7, with 7 bases aligning to TRBD2. V was clipped by 4 bases and J by 2 bases; unmatched bases: 2. The CDR3 is 12 amino acids. Germline V gives CDR1 GTSNPN, CDR2 SVGIG (reference sequence). The CDR3 bases are TGTGCCTGGACTAGCGGAACCTACGAGCAGTACTTC. Translation: CAWTSGTYEQYF.

Comment on this clone: Other nucleotide sequences from this sample produce the same CDR3. The chain carries TRBV10-3 and TRBJ1-2; 8 bases are a match to TRBD1. The junction had 3 bases not matched to a gene; V was cut back by 2 bases and J by 1 base. The CDR3 extends over 15 amino acids. In germline, CDR1 is ENHRY, CDR2 SYGVKD. The CDR3, as DNA: TGTGCCATCAGTGAGGGACAGGGCCGTAACTATGGCTACACCTTC. Translated: CAISEGQGRNYGYTF.

The rearrangement uses TRBV28 and TRBJ2-7; D gene uncertain. V gave up 3 bases and J gave up 3 bases, with 12 bases separating them. Germline CDR1 is MDHEN and CDR2 is SYDVKM. This CDR3 has 14 amino acids. This CDR3 is CASSLAGMNYEQYF. The CDR3 DNA is TGTGCCAGCAGTTTGGCTGGTATGAACTACGAGCAGTACTTC.